The rows below give T cell receptor beta chains drawn from one sample of a study of Ad26.COV2.S vaccination and SARS-CoV-2 variants. Method: immunoSEQ multiplex PCR; TCRdb's copy keeps in-frame clones and lacks some. This table holds under 600,000 clones, 80% to 90% found once. The sample consisted of peripheral blood, taken in a trial of Ad26.COV2.S vaccine versus placebo. These receptors were obtained from a person aged 18-60 years who received the Ad26.COV2.S COVID-19 vaccine or a placebo. Both conserved end residues are part of each CDR3. Fields, in order: V gene, D gene, J gene, clone size, CDR3 protein, CDR3 DNA. A D gene is named only where the DNA matches it firmly. Clone size is given for some rows only: seen once, a few or many times, or a class if the clone is expanded.

>TRBV10-3|-|TRBJ2-3|-
CATEDSQTSTDTQYF
TGTGCCACCGAGGACTCTCAAACTAGCACAGATACGCAGTATTTT
>TRBV6-5|TRBD1|TRBJ1-5|-
CASSPDRANQPQHF
TGTGCCAGCAGCCCAGACAGGGCGAATCAGCCCCAGCATTTT
>TRBV5-1|-|TRBJ2-3|-
CASSWGGDTDTQYF
TGCGCCAGCAGCTGGGGTGGTGACACAGATACGCAGTATTTT
>TRBV24-1|-|TRBJ2-1|-
CATSDLGQSSYNEQFF
TGTGCCACCAGTGATTTGGGACAAAGCTCCTACAATGAGCAGTTCTTC
>TRBV6-5|TRBD1|TRBJ1-3|few
CASSYSVRGTGNTIYF
TGTGCCAGCAGTTACTCCGTCAGGGGGACTGGAAACACCATATATTTT
>TRBV28|-|TRBJ1-5|-
CASRQEPARMLFNQPQHF
TGTGCCAGCAGGCAGGAACCAGCGCGGATGTTATTCAATCAGCCCCAGCATTTT
>TRBV27|TRBD1|TRBJ1-6|-
CASSFHRQGNNSPLHF
TGTGCCAGCAGTTTCCACCGACAGGGAAATAATTCACCCCTCCACTTT
>TRBV18|-|TRBJ1-5|-
CASSPDSNQPQHF
TGTGCCAGCTCACCCGACAGTAATCAGCCCCAGCATTTT
>TRBV9|TRBD1|TRBJ1-1|-
CASSRDPGQGTEAFF
TGTGCCAGCAGCCGAGACCCAGGACAGGGCACTGAAGCTTTCTTT
>TRBV18|-|TRBJ2-3|-
CASSPQDTQYF
TGTGCCAGCTCACCACAAGATACGCAGTATTTT
>TRBV3-1/TRBV3-2|-|TRBJ2-7|-
CASSQAGGRSYEQYF
TGTGCCAGCAGCCAAGCGGGGGGCCGCTCCTACGAGCAGTACTTC
>TRBV19|-|TRBJ1-1|-
CASSIDLALNTEAFF
TGTGCCAGTAGTATAGATCTGGCCTTGAACACTGAAGCTTTCTTT
>TRBV7-3|-|TRBJ2-2|-
CASSLSGVNTGELFF
TGTGCCAGCAGCTTATCGGGGGTTAACACCGGGGAGCTGTTTTTT
>TRBV29-1|-|TRBJ2-5|-
CSVEQGETQYF
TGCAGCGTTGAACAGGGGGAGACCCAGTACTTC
>TRBV6-5|TRBD1|TRBJ2-5|-
CASRKEGQVSRSQYF
TGTGCCAGCAGAAAGGAAGGACAGGTGTCGAGATCCCAGTACTTC
>TRBV13|-|TRBJ1-1|-
CASSLGGQNTEAFF
TGTGCCAGCAGCTTAGGGGGACAGAACACTGAAGCTTTCTTT
>TRBV2|-|TRBJ1-5|-
CASRVGVNQPQHF
TGTGCCAGCAGGGTGGGAGTTAATCAGCCCCAGCATTTT
>TRBV29-1|TRBD2|TRBJ2-1|-
CSTSGRAFEQFF
TGCAGCACCAGCGGGAGGGCCTTTGAGCAGTTCTTC
>TRBV5-5|-|TRBJ2-2|-
CASSPYTGELFF
TGTGCCAGCAGCCCTTACACCGGGGAGCTGTTTTTT
>TRBV6-5|TRBD1|TRBJ2-7|-
CASSRTGDGRQYF
TGTGCCAGCAGCCGGACAGGGGATGGACGGCAGTACTTC
>TRBV5-5|TRBD1|TRBJ1-2|-
CASSLGQGANYGYTF
TGTGCCAGCAGCTTGGGACAGGGGGCTAACTATGGCTACACCTTC
>TRBV2|TRBD2|TRBJ2-3|-
CASRRLAGQQYF
TGTGCCAGCAGACGACTAGCGGGCCAGCAGTATTTT
>TRBV5-8|-|TRBJ1-2|once
CASSWERGPGGYTF
TGTGCCAGCAGCTGGGAAAGGGGCCCGGGGGGCTACACCTTC
>TRBV28|TRBD1|TRBJ1-5|-
CASSLSLTGGYQPQHF
TGTGCCAGCAGTTTATCCCTAACAGGGGGTTATCAGCCCCAGCATTTT
>TRBV5-1|TRBD1|TRBJ1-1|-
CASSPDVRDRGLRSTEAFF
TGCGCCAGCAGCCCCGACGTCCGGGACAGGGGGCTTAGAAGCACTGAAGCTTTCTTT
>TRBV30|-|TRBJ1-4|-
CAWRGGRGTNEKLFF
TGTGCCTGGAGAGGCGGGCGGGGAACTAATGAAAAACTGTTTTTT
>TRBV7-6|TRBD1|TRBJ2-7|-
CASSLIPLTGQDEQYF
TGTGCCAGCAGCTTAATCCCTTTGACAGGGCAGGACGAGCAGTACTTC
>TRBV28|TRBD1|TRBJ2-5|-
CASRDRVVETQYF
TGTGCCAGCAGGGACAGGGTGGTGGAGACCCAGTACTTC
>TRBV28|TRBD1|TRBJ1-2|-
CASSPRTGPYGYTF
TGTGCCAGCAGTCCCAGGACAGGGCCCTATGGCTACACCTTC